This is a list of T cell receptor beta chains from one sample in a study of technical replicates of blood from several donors. Data came from immunoSEQ multiplex PCR; TCRdb stores just in-frame clones and leaves some out. The table has around 79,000 clones, 91% seen once. The sample consisted of T cells isolated from PBMCs. These receptors were collected from a human donor in good health. Some clones in this sample may be carry-over from other donors' samples. CDR3s include the opening cysteine and the closing phenylalanine or tryptophan. D genes are given only for firm matches. Only part of the rows carry a size: once, few, many, or a class if the clone is expanded.

clone_size: .; v_call: TRBV11-1; d_call: .; cdr3_length: 15; j_call: TRBJ2-7; cdr3_nt: TGTGCCAGCAGCTTAGGGGACTCACCTCCCTACGAGCAGTACTTC; cdr3_aa: CASSLGDSPPYEQYF
clone_size: .; v_call: TRBV28; d_call: .; cdr3_length: 15; j_call: TRBJ2-7; cdr3_nt: TGTGCCAGCAGTTTACTTTCCCTCTCTTCCTACGAGCAGTACTTC; cdr3_aa: CASSLLSLSSYEQYF
clone_size: .; v_call: TRBV9; d_call: .; cdr3_length: 14; j_call: TRBJ2-3; cdr3_nt: TGTGCCAGCAACGTCATTGCGAGCACAGATACGCAGTATTTT; cdr3_aa: CASNVIASTDTQYF
clone_size: .; v_call: TRBV13; d_call: TRBD1; cdr3_length: 16; j_call: TRBJ2-3; cdr3_nt: TGTGCCAGCAGCTTCCCCTGGGACAGGGGAAGACATACGCAGTATTTT; cdr3_aa: CASSFPWDRGRHTQYF
clone_size: .; v_call: TRBV7-8; d_call: .; cdr3_length: 15; j_call: TRBJ1-2; cdr3_nt: TGTGCCAGCAGCTTAGCTTTGGCGAGGGACTATGGCTACACCTTC; cdr3_aa: CASSLALARDYGYTF
clone_size: few; v_call: TRBV28; d_call: TRBD1; cdr3_length: 16; j_call: TRBJ1-6; cdr3_nt: TGTGCCATTCAGACGATCGGGACAGGGAGTCATTCACCCCTCCACTTT; cdr3_aa: CAIQTIGTGSHSPLHF
clone_size: .; v_call: TRBV10-2; d_call: .; cdr3_length: 12; j_call: TRBJ2-7; cdr3_nt: TGCGCCAGCGGCCAGGGATTTTACGAGCAGTACTTC; cdr3_aa: CASGQGFYEQYF
clone_size: .; v_call: TRBV10-3; d_call: TRBD2; cdr3_length: 13; j_call: TRBJ2-2; cdr3_nt: TGTGCCATCATGAGCGGGGACACCGGGGAGCTGTTTTTT; cdr3_aa: CAIMSGDTGELFF
clone_size: .; v_call: TRBV7-2; d_call: TRBD2; cdr3_length: 18; j_call: TRBJ2-4; cdr3_nt: TGTGCCAGCAGTAAGGGACTAGCGGGAGGTATAGCCAAAAACATTCAGTACTTC; cdr3_aa: CASSKGLAGGIAKNIQYF
clone_size: .; v_call: TRBV28; d_call: .; cdr3_length: 14; j_call: TRBJ1-5; cdr3_nt: TGTGCCAGCAGCCTACAGGGTGTCGAGCAGCCCCAGCATTTT; cdr3_aa: CASSLQGVEQPQHF
clone_size: .; v_call: TRBV6-1; d_call: TRBD2; cdr3_length: 14; j_call: TRBJ2-5; cdr3_nt: TGTGCCAGCAGTGAAGCGGGAGGGCGGGAGACCCAGTACTTC; cdr3_aa: CASSEAGGRETQYF
clone_size: .; v_call: TRBV27; d_call: TRBD1; cdr3_length: 16; j_call: TRBJ1-2; cdr3_nt: TGTGCCAGCAGTTTATCGTACCCGGACAGGGGAAATGGCTACACCTTC; cdr3_aa: CASSLSYPDRGNGYTF
clone_size: once; v_call: TRBV27; d_call: TRBD1; cdr3_length: 15; j_call: TRBJ2-5; cdr3_nt: TGTGCCAGCAGTCTCTTGGGACAGGCTTTTGAGACCCAGTACTTC; cdr3_aa: CASSLLGQAFETQYF
clone_size: .; v_call: TRBV9; d_call: TRBD1; cdr3_length: 16; j_call: TRBJ1-2; cdr3_nt: TGTGCCAGCAGCGAGATTGACGGGGACAGCCGCTATGGCTACACCTTC; cdr3_aa: CASSEIDGDSRYGYTF
clone_size: few; v_call: TRBV29-1; d_call: TRBD1; cdr3_length: 12; j_call: TRBJ2-3; cdr3_nt: TGCAGCGTGAGAGGACAGGCCAGTACGCAGTATTTT; cdr3_aa: CSVRGQASTQYF
clone_size: .; v_call: TRBV11-3; d_call: TRBD2; cdr3_length: 15; j_call: TRBJ2-7; cdr3_nt: TGTGCCAGCAGCGCCGGACTAGCGGGCCTTTACGAGCAGTACTTC; cdr3_aa: CASSAGLAGLYEQYF
clone_size: .; v_call: TRBV27; d_call: .; cdr3_length: 13; j_call: TRBJ1-1; cdr3_nt: TGTGCCAGCAAAGACAGGCCGAACACTGAAGCTTTCTTT; cdr3_aa: CASKDRPNTEAFF
clone_size: .; v_call: TRBV9; d_call: .; cdr3_length: 15; j_call: TRBJ1-3; cdr3_nt: TGTGCCAGCAGCGATATAGGGGTCTCTGGAAACACCATATATTTT; cdr3_aa: CASSDIGVSGNTIYF
clone_size: .; v_call: TRBV15; d_call: .; cdr3_length: 13; j_call: TRBJ2-1; cdr3_nt: TGTGCCACCAGCAGAGATGTCGGTCACGAGCAGTTCTTC; cdr3_aa: CATSRDVGHEQFF
clone_size: .; v_call: TRBV29-1; d_call: .; cdr3_length: 15; j_call: TRBJ1-3; cdr3_nt: TGCAGCGCGGGGGGCACAGGAACCTCTGGAAACACCATATATTTT; cdr3_aa: CSAGGTGTSGNTIYF
clone_size: .; v_call: TRBV6-5; d_call: .; cdr3_length: 12; j_call: TRBJ2-1; cdr3_nt: TGTGCCAGCAGCAGGGGCTCCAATGAGCAGTTCTTC; cdr3_aa: CASSRGSNEQFF
clone_size: .; v_call: TRBV29-1; d_call: .; cdr3_length: 12; j_call: TRBJ1-1; cdr3_nt: TGCAGCGTTGTTAATGTCGGGACTGAAGCTTTCTTT; cdr3_aa: CSVVNVGTEAFF
clone_size: .; v_call: TRBV6-5; d_call: .; cdr3_length: 13; j_call: TRBJ1-1; cdr3_nt: TGTGCCAGCAGTACTCTGCGGGCCACTGAAGCTTTCTTT; cdr3_aa: CASSTLRATEAFF
clone_size: .; v_call: TRBV30; d_call: .; cdr3_length: 13; j_call: TRBJ2-1; cdr3_nt: TGTGCCTGGAGGGCGGGGCCATACAATGAGCAGTTCTTC; cdr3_aa: CAWRAGPYNEQFF
clone_size: few; v_call: TRBV2; d_call: .; cdr3_length: 12; j_call: TRBJ1-1; cdr3_nt: TGTGCCAGCAGGGGGAGCGCCACTGAAGCTTTCTTT; cdr3_aa: CASRGSATEAFF
clone_size: .; v_call: TRBV11-3; d_call: .; cdr3_length: 15; j_call: TRBJ1-3; cdr3_nt: TGTGCCAGCAGCTCCCGGGACTTTCCTGGAAACACCATATATTTT; cdr3_aa: CASSSRDFPGNTIYF
clone_size: .; v_call: TRBV28; d_call: TRBD1; cdr3_length: 14; j_call: TRBJ1-1; cdr3_nt: TGTGCCAGCAGTGACGGACAGGCCTACACTGAAGCTTTCTTT; cdr3_aa: CASSDGQAYTEAFF
clone_size: .; v_call: TRBV5-1; d_call: TRBD1; cdr3_length: 14; j_call: TRBJ1-2; cdr3_nt: TGCGCCACCAGTCCGGGACAGGATAACTATGGCTACACCTTC; cdr3_aa: CATSPGQDNYGYTF
clone_size: .; v_call: TRBV25-1; d_call: .; cdr3_length: 13; j_call: TRBJ1-3; cdr3_nt: TGTGCCAGCAGTGTTTACTCTGGAAACACCATATATTTT; cdr3_aa: CASSVYSGNTIYF
clone_size: .; v_call: TRBV5-4; d_call: .; cdr3_length: 14; j_call: TRBJ2-7; cdr3_nt: TGTGCCAGCAGCTTGCAGGGATTCCTCTACGAGCAGTACTTC; cdr3_aa: CASSLQGFLYEQYF
clone_size: .; v_call: TRBV5-1; d_call: TRBD2; cdr3_length: 14; j_call: TRBJ2-5; cdr3_nt: TGCGCCAGCAGCTTGGGACTAGCGGGAGAGACCCAGTACTTC; cdr3_aa: CASSLGLAGETQYF
clone_size: .; v_call: TRBV6-1; d_call: .; cdr3_length: 12; j_call: TRBJ2-1; cdr3_nt: TGTGCCAGCAGTGTTTTAGGGGATGAGCAGTTCTTC; cdr3_aa: CASSVLGDEQFF
clone_size: .; v_call: TRBV5-1; d_call: .; cdr3_length: 13; j_call: TRBJ2-7; cdr3_nt: TGCGCCAGCAGCCTTGACAGTCCCTACGAGCAGTACTTC; cdr3_aa: CASSLDSPYEQYF
clone_size: .; v_call: TRBV9; d_call: TRBD2; cdr3_length: 16; j_call: TRBJ2-5; cdr3_nt: TGTGCCAGCAGCGTAGGTACTAGCGGGAACCAAGAGACCCAGTACTTC; cdr3_aa: CASSVGTSGNQETQYF
clone_size: .; v_call: TRBV7-9; d_call: .; cdr3_length: 15; j_call: TRBJ2-5; cdr3_nt: TGTGCCAGCAGCTTAGCGCCAGGGTCGGGTGAGACCCAGTACTTC; cdr3_aa: CASSLAPGSGETQYF
clone_size: .; v_call: TRBV9; d_call: TRBD2; cdr3_length: 17; j_call: TRBJ2-5; cdr3_nt: TGTGCCAGCAGCGTAGTAATGCGGGAGGCCCTGTTAGAGACCCAGTACTTC; cdr3_aa: CASSVVMREALLETQYF
clone_size: few; v_call: TRBV7-9; d_call: .; cdr3_length: 15; j_call: TRBJ1-1; cdr3_nt: TGTGCCAGCAGCCTATCCTTAACCGGGGACACTGAAGCTTTCTTT; cdr3_aa: CASSLSLTGDTEAFF
clone_size: .; v_call: TRBV6-5; d_call: TRBD2; cdr3_length: 14; j_call: TRBJ2-7; cdr3_nt: TGTGCCAGCAGTGGACTAGCGGGAGCTTACGAGCAGTACTTC; cdr3_aa: CASSGLAGAYEQYF
clone_size: .; v_call: TRBV19; d_call: .; cdr3_length: 12; j_call: TRBJ1-1; cdr3_nt: TGTGCCAGTAGTAGACAGAGTCCTGAAGCTTTCTTT; cdr3_aa: CASSRQSPEAFF
clone_size: .; v_call: TRBV27; d_call: .; cdr3_length: 13; j_call: TRBJ2-1; cdr3_nt: TGTGCCAGCAGTTTATCGGAGTCAGTTGAGCAGTTCTTC; cdr3_aa: CASSLSESVEQFF
clone_size: once; v_call: TRBV6-5; d_call: .; cdr3_length: 16; j_call: TRBJ1-2; cdr3_nt: TGTGCCAGCAGTTACTCGAGGCGGGGAGGTAACTATGGCTACACCTTC; cdr3_aa: CASSYSRRGGNYGYTF
clone_size: .; v_call: TRBV9; d_call: .; cdr3_length: 15; j_call: TRBJ2-3; cdr3_nt: TGTGCCAGCAGCGTAATGGGCGGAGGGCCAGATACGCAGTATTTT; cdr3_aa: CASSVMGGGPDTQYF
clone_size: once; v_call: TRBV7-9; d_call: TRBD2; cdr3_length: 14; j_call: TRBJ2-7; cdr3_nt: TGTGCCAGCAGCTCCGGACTAGCGGCCTACGAGCAGTACTTC; cdr3_aa: CASSSGLAAYEQYF
clone_size: .; v_call: TRBV5-5; d_call: .; cdr3_length: 14; j_call: TRBJ1-1; cdr3_nt: TGTGCCAGCAGCTTGGTGGCGGTGCACACTGAAGCTTTCTTT; cdr3_aa: CASSLVAVHTEAFF
clone_size: .; v_call: TRBV28; d_call: TRBD2; cdr3_length: 15; j_call: TRBJ2-7; cdr3_nt: TGTGCCAGCAAAGCAGGACTAGCGGGAACCTACGAGCAGTACTTC; cdr3_aa: CASKAGLAGTYEQYF
clone_size: .; v_call: TRBV7-9; d_call: .; cdr3_length: 14; j_call: TRBJ2-1; cdr3_nt: TGTGCCAGCAGCTTAGAACCGGTTTACAATGAGCAGTTCTTC; cdr3_aa: CASSLEPVYNEQFF
clone_size: once; v_call: TRBV4-3; d_call: .; cdr3_length: 13; j_call: TRBJ1-2; cdr3_nt: TGCGCCAGCAGCCAAGGGCAGTTCTATGGCTACACCTTC; cdr3_aa: CASSQGQFYGYTF
clone_size: .; v_call: TRBV9; d_call: .; cdr3_length: 15; j_call: TRBJ2-7; cdr3_nt: TGTGCCAGCAGCGTGGGAGGACTACTCCACTACGAGCAGTACTTC; cdr3_aa: CASSVGGLLHYEQYF
clone_size: .; v_call: TRBV4-1; d_call: .; cdr3_length: 13; j_call: TRBJ2-3; cdr3_nt: TGCGCCAGCAGCCACCCCCTTTCGGATACGCAGTATTTT; cdr3_aa: CASSHPLSDTQYF
clone_size: .; v_call: TRBV18; d_call: .; cdr3_length: 15; j_call: TRBJ2-1; cdr3_nt: TGTGCCAGCTCACCACCCACTAGTCATGGGAATGAGCAGTTCTTC; cdr3_aa: CASSPPTSHGNEQFF
clone_size: .; v_call: TRBV2; d_call: TRBD1; cdr3_length: 15; j_call: TRBJ2-3; cdr3_nt: TGTGCCAGCGAGCTTCCGGGACAGGGGACAGATACGCAGTATTTT; cdr3_aa: CASELPGQGTDTQYF
clone_size: once; v_call: TRBV6-5; d_call: .; cdr3_length: 12; j_call: TRBJ1-5; cdr3_nt: TGTGCCAGCAGGTCGGGGAATCAGCCCCAGCATTTT; cdr3_aa: CASRSGNQPQHF
clone_size: .; v_call: TRBV11-3; d_call: .; cdr3_length: 16; j_call: TRBJ2-6; cdr3_nt: TGTGCCAGCAGCTCAGGGCAGGGATCTGGGGCCAACGTCCTGACTTTC; cdr3_aa: CASSSGQGSGANVLTF
clone_size: once; v_call: TRBV19; d_call: TRBD1; cdr3_length: 14; j_call: TRBJ2-5; cdr3_nt: TGTGCCAGTAGGCGGACAGGGGCGGGAGAGACCCAGTACTTC; cdr3_aa: CASRRTGAGETQYF
clone_size: .; v_call: TRBV19; d_call: .; cdr3_length: 12; j_call: TRBJ2-1; cdr3_nt: TGTGCCAGTAGTCCCCGGGACAATGAGCAGTTCTTC; cdr3_aa: CASSPRDNEQFF